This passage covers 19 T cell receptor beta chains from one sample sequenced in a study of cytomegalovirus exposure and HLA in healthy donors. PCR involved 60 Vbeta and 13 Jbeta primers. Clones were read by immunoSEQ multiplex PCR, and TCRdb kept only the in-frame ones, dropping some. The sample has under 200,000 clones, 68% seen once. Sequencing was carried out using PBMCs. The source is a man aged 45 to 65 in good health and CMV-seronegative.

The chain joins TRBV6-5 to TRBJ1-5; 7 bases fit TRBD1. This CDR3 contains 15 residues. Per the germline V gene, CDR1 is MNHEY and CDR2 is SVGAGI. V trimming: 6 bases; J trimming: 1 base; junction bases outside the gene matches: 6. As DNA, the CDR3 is TGTGCCAGCAGCCACGACAGGGCGAGCAATCAGCCCCAGCATTTT. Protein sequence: CASSHDRASNQPQHF.

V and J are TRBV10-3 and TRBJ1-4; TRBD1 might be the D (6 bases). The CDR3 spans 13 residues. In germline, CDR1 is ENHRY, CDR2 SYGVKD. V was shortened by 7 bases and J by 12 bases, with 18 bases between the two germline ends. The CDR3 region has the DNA TGTGCCATCACGGACAGCACTTTTGGGGAACTGTTTTTT. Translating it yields CAITDSTFGELFF.

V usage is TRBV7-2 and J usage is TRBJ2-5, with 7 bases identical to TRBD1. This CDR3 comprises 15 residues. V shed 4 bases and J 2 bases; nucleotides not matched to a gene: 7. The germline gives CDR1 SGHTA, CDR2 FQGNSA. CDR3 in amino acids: CASSYGTARQETQYF. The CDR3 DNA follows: TGTGCCAGCAGCTATGGGACAGCTAGACAAGAGACCCAGTACTTC. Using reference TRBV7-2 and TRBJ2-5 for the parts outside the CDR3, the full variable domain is GAGVSQSPSNKVTEKGKDVELRCDPISGHTALYWYRQSLGQGLEFLIYFQGNSAPDKSGLPSDRFSAERTGGSVSTLTIQRTQQEDSAVYLCASSYGTARQETQYFGPGTRLLVL.

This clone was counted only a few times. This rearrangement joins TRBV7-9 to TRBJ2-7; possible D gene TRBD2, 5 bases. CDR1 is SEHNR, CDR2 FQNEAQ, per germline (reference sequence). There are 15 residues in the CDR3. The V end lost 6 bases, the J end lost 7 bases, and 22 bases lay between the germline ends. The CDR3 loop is CASSTTRVPTREQYF. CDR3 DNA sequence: TGTGCCAGCAGTACAACTAGGGTCCCTACTAGGGAGCAGTACTTC.

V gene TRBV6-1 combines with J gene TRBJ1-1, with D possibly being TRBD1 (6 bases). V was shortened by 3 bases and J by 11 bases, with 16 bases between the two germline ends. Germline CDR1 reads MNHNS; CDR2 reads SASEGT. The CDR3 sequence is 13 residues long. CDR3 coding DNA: TGTGCCAGCAGTGAGTTGACAGGCCCAGGGGCTTTCTTT. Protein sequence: CASSELTGPGAFF.

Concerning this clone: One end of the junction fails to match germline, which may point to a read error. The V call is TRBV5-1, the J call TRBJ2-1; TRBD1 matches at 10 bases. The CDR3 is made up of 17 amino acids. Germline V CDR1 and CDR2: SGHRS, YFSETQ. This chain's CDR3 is CASTLVRDRGRLNEQFF. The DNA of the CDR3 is TGCGCCAGCACCTTGGTAAGAGACAGGGGGCGGCTAAATGAGCAGTTCTTC.

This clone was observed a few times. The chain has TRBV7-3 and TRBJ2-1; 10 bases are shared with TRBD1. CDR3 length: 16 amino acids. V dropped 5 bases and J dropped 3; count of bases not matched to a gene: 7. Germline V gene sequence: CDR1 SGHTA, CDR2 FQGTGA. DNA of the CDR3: TGTGCCAGCAGCCCATCCGACAGGGGGCTCTACAATGAGCAGTTCTTC. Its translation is CASSPSDRGLYNEQFF.

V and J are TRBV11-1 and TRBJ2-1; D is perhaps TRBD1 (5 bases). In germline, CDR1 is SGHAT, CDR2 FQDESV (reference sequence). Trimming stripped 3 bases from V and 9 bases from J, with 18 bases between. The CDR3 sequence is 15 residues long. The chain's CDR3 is CASSFRNPGMSEQFF. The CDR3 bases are TGTGCCAGCAGCTTTAGGAATCCAGGGATGAGTGAGCAGTTCTTC.

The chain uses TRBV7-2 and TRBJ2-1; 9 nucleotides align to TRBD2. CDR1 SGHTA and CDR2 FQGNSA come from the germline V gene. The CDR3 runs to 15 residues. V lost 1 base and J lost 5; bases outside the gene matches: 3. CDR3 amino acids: CASSLVSGGNNEQFF. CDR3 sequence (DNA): TGTGCCAGCAGCTTAGTTAGCGGGGGCAACAATGAGCAGTTCTTC.

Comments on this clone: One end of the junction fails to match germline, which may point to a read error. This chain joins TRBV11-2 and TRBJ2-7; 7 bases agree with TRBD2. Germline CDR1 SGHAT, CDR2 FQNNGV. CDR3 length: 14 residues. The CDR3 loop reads CAGSLGLADYEQYF. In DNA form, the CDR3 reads TGTGCCGGCAGCTTAGGGCTAGCGGACTACGAGCAGTACTTC. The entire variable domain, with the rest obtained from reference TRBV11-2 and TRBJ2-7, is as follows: EAGVAQSPRYKIIEKRQSVAFWCNPISGHATLYWYQQILGQGPKLLIQFQNNGVVDDSQLPKDRFSAERLKGVDSTLKIQPAKLEDSAVYLCAGSLGLADYEQYFGPGTRLTVT.

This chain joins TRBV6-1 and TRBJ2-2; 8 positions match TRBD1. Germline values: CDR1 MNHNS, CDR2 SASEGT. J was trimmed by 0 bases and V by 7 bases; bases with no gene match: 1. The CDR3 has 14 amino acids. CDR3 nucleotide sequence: TGTGCCAGCAAGACAGGGGCGAACACCGGGGAGCTGTTTTTT. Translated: CASKTGANTGELFF.

CDR3 bases: TGTGCCACCAGCATACCCCCAGGGGTTTCTGGCTACACCTTC. Amino acid sequence: CATSIPPGVSGYTF. The chain employs TRBV15 and TRBJ1-2, with TRBD1 as a possible D gene (6 bases). Trimming pared 4 bases from V and 7 bases from J, leaving 16 bases between. This CDR3 contains 14 residues. The germline V gene encodes CDR1 LNHNV and CDR2 YYDKDF (reference sequence).

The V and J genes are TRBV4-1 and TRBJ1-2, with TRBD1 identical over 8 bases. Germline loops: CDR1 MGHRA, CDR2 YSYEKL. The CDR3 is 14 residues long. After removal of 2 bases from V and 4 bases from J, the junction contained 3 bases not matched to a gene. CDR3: CASSQTGGTYGYTF. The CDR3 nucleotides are TGCGCCAGCAGCCAAACAGGGGGTACCTATGGCTACACCTTC.

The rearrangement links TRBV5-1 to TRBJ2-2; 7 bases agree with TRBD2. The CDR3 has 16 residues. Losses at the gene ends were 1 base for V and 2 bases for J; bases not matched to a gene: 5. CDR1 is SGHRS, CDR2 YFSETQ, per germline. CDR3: CASSLTGLPNTGELFF. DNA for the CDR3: TGCGCCAGCAGCTTGACGGGACTACCAAACACCGGGGAGCTGTTTTTT.

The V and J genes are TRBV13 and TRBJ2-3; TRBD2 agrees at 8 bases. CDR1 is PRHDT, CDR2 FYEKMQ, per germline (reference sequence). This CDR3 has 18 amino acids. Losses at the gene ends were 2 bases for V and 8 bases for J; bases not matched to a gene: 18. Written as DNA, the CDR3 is TGTGCCAGCAGCTTAAGGGGTCCGGGCGGGGGGCCTGAAATTACGCAGTATTTT. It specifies CASSLRGPGGGPEITQYF.

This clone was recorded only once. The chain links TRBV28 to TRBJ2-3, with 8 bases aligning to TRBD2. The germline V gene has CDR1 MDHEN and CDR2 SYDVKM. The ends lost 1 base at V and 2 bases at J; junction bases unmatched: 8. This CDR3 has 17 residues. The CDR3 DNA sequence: TGTGCCAGCAGTTTATTTGGGGGTAGCGGGACCACAGATACGCAGTATTTT. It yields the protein CASSLFGGSGTTDTQYF.

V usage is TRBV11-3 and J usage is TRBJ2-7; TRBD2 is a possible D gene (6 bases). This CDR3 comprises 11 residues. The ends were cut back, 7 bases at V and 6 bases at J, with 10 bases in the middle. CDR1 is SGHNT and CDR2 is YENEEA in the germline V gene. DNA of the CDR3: TGTGCCAGCACCCTGGGGGGCGAGCAGTACTTC. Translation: CASTLGGEQYF.

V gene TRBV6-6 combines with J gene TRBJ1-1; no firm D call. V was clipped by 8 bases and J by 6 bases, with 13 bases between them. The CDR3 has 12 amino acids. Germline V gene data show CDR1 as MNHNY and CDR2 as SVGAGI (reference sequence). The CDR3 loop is CASVSQTPEAFF. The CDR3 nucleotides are TGTGCCAGCGTGTCCCAGACTCCTGAAGCTTTCTTT.

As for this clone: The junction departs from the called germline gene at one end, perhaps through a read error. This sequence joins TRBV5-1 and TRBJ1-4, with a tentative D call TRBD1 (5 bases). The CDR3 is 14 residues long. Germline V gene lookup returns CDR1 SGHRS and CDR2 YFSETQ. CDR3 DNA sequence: TGCGCCGGCAGCTTGGCGGCAGGGAATGAAAAACTGTTTTTT. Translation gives CAGSLAAGNEKLFF.